The 23 T cell receptor beta chains reported below all come from one sample, sequenced in a study of blood T cell repertoires in COVID-19. TCRdb's copy holds only in-frame clones and misses some; the assay was immunoSEQ multiplex PCR. Counted here are a few hundred thousand clones, 65% to 90% occurring once; the ten biggest clones make up more than 1.2%. The sample comprised peripheral blood. These receptors were collected from a woman in her forties who had recovered from COVID-19.

The chain employs TRBV5-1 and TRBJ2-3; 8 nucleotides match TRBD1. The CDR3 runs to 15 residues. V lost 0 bases to trimming and J lost 2 bases; unmatched junction nucleotides: 2. Germline values: CDR1 SGHRS, CDR2 YFSETQ. CDR3 bases: TGCGCCAGCAGCTTGGTGGGACAGGACACAGATACGCAGTATTTT. Residues: CASSLVGQDTDTQYF.

The rearrangement joins TRBV5-1 to TRBJ2-1; 9 bases map to TRBD2. Germline trimming cut 4 bases from V and 0 bases from J; bases unmatched to any gene: 5. The CDR3 covers 16 residues. From germline, CDR1 is SGHRS and CDR2 YFSETQ. CDR3 region: CASSTLAGISYNEQFF. The CDR3 DNA follows: TGCGCCAGCAGCACCCTAGCGGGGATCTCCTACAATGAGCAGTTCTTC.

The chain combines TRBV27 with TRBJ2-5, with D tentatively TRBD2 (6 bases). The CDR3 spans 13 residues. Germline V gene sequence: CDR1 MNHEY, CDR2 SMNVEV (reference sequence). Trimming removed 10 bases from V and 5 bases from J, with 17 bases in between. Here the CDR3 reads CATGPRGVETQYF. Written as DNA, the CDR3 is TGTGCCACCGGGCCGCGCGGGGTCGAGACCCAGTACTTC.

The rearrangement uses TRBV7-2 and TRBJ2-7, with 8 bases aligning to TRBD2. The V and J ends lost 3 bases and 6 bases, in that order; junction bases with no gene match: 1. Looked up from germline, CDR1 is SGHTA and CDR2 is FQGNSA. The CDR3 length is 12 residues. CDR3: CASSLAGGEQYF. The CDR3 DNA reads as TGTGCCAGCAGCTTGGCGGGAGGCGAGCAGTACTTC.

This clone was detected a few times. The V gene is TRBV15, the J gene TRBJ2-1; maybe TRBD2 (6 bases). The germline CDR1 and CDR2 sequences are LNHNV and YYDKDF (reference sequence). The CDR3 is 13 residues long. V gave up 8 bases and J gave up 5 bases, with 13 bases separating them. The CDR3 loop reads CATAGGGHNEQFF. CDR3 sequence (DNA): TGTGCCACCGCCGGGGGAGGACACAATGAGCAGTTCTTC.

This clone was seen once. The V call is TRBV6-5, the J call TRBJ2-1; D ambiguous. Germline assignment: CDR1 MNHEY and CDR2 SVGAGI. The CDR3 has 15 amino acids. V lost 5 bases, J lost 0 bases, and 11 bases lay in between. CDR3: CASSLGLFSYNEQFF. As DNA, the CDR3 is TGTGCCAGCAGTCTGGGCCTTTTCTCCTACAATGAGCAGTTCTTC.

The V call is TRBV19, the J call TRBJ2-2, with TRBD1 matching 7 bases. The CDR3 has 16 amino acids. The J segment lost 8 bases and the V segment lost 1 base, leaving 10 bases of the junction unmatched. CDR1 is LNHDA and CDR2 is SQIVND in the germline V gene (reference sequence). The CDR3 sequence: CASSIVLRGTEGELFF. In DNA form, the CDR3 reads TGTGCCAGTAGTATAGTTCTGAGGGGGACAGAAGGGGAGCTGTTTTTT.

This rearrangement joins TRBV19 to TRBJ1-2; 7 positions agree with TRBD1. The trim removed 8 bases at V and 7 bases at J, leaving 19 bases unmatched. The CDR3 has 16 residues. Germline assignment: CDR1 LNHDA and CDR2 SQIVND (reference sequence). The CDR3 spells CASCFGQDMRFGGYTF. CDR3 sequence (DNA): TGTGCCAGTTGTTTCGGACAGGACATGCGTTTTGGTGGCTACACCTTC.

This rearrangement joins TRBV6-5 to TRBJ2-7; D remains unclear. CDR1 is MNHEY and CDR2 is SVGAGI in the germline V gene. V lost 9 bases to trimming and J lost 3 bases, with 21 bases between them. CDR3 size: 15 residues. CDR3 region: CARAMSFRHRYEQYF. The DNA of the CDR3 is TGTGCCAGGGCGATGTCCTTCCGACACCGCTACGAGCAGTACTTC.

The V and J genes are TRBV5-4 and TRBJ1-4; 9 bases map to TRBD1. V gave up 0 bases and J gave up 8 bases; unmatched junction bases: 17. Germline V CDR1 and CDR2: SGHNT, YYREEE (reference sequence). This CDR3 comprises 19 residues. DNA for the CDR3: TGTGCCAGCAGCTTGGGGGACACCATGCCGGGACAGGGAGGGGAAAAACTGTTTTTT. Its protein product is CASSLGDTMPGQGGEKLFF.

V is TRBV11-2 and J is TRBJ1-1, with 8 bases matching TRBD1. CDR3 size: 14 residues. Germline-derived CDR1 and CDR2 are SGHAT and FQNNGV. The junction had 7 bases not matched to a gene; V was cut back by 3 bases and J by 7 bases. The CDR3 bases are TGTGCCAGCAGCTTTGGACAGGGTGGGCATGAAGCTTTCTTT. This translates into CASSFGQGGHEAFF.

The V call is TRBV7-2, the J call TRBJ2-1, with 10 bases fitting TRBD2. Unmatched junction bases numbered 3, after V lost 5 bases and J lost 2 bases. The length of the CDR3 is 15 residues. Germline CDR1 and CDR2: SGHTA and FQGNSA. The CDR3 sequence: CASSLLAGAYNEQFF. CDR3 in DNA: TGTGCCAGCAGCCTTCTAGCGGGGGCCTACAATGAGCAGTTCTTC.

V gene TRBV5-1 combines with J gene TRBJ2-1; TRBD1 is a possible D gene (6 bases). The CDR3 contains 15 residues. Germline lookup yields CDR1 SGHRS and CDR2 YFSETQ. The germline V and J ends were trimmed by 2 bases and 3 bases, with 12 bases remaining between them. In DNA form, the CDR3 reads TGCGCCAGCAGCTTTACCCGGGACAACTACAATGAGCAGTTCTTC. Amino acids: CASSFTRDNYNEQFF. Full variable domain (missing parts from reference TRBV5-1 and TRBJ2-1): KAGVTQTPRYLIKTRGQQVTLSCSPISGHRSVSWYQQTPGQGLQFLFEYFSETQRNKGNFPGRFSGRQFSNSRSEMNVSTLELGDSALYLCASSFTRDNYNEQFFGPGTRLTVL.

The chain links TRBV7-2 to TRBJ2-2; 12 nucleotides line up with TRBD1. The V gene end was trimmed by 2 bases and the J gene end by 6 bases; junction bases not matched to a gene: 7. Germline CDR1 SGHTA, CDR2 FQGNSA. The CDR3 contains 17 residues. CDR3 protein: CASSLLGQGAPPGELFF. DNA for the CDR3: TGTGCCAGCAGCTTATTGGGACAGGGGGCGCCCCCCGGGGAGCTGTTTTTT.

V and J are TRBV7-2 and TRBJ2-5, with 9 positions matching TRBD1. Germline CDR1 reads SGHTA; CDR2 reads FQGNSA. The CDR3 loop spans 15 amino acids. Germline trimming cut 4 bases from V and 1 base from J; bases unmatched to any gene: 4. CDR3 protein: CASSSGQGSQETQYF. CDR3 nucleotide sequence: TGTGCCAGCAGCTCCGGACAGGGGAGCCAAGAGACCCAGTACTTC.

This clone appeared a single time. The rearrangement uses TRBV7-3 and TRBJ2-5, with D possibly being TRBD1 (6 bases). This CDR3 contains 15 residues. The ends were cut back, 5 bases at V and 5 bases at J, with 18 bases in the middle. Per germline, CDR1 SGHTA and CDR2 FQGTGA. CDR3 bases: TGTGCCAGCAGCGCCGGGACACCAAGGGGGGAGACCCAGTACTTC. It codes for CASSAGTPRGETQYF.

The rearrangement uses TRBV25-1 and TRBJ1-1, with TRBD1 identical over 7 bases. Losses at the gene ends were 2 bases for V and 0 bases for J; bases not matched to a gene: 3. CDR3 length equals 15 residues. Per germline, CDR1 MGHDK and CDR2 SYGVNS. The CDR3 nucleotides are TGTGCCAGCAGTGAACCGGACAGGTTGAACACTGAAGCTTTCTTT. The encoded protein is CASSEPDRLNTEAFF.

V and J are TRBV5-1 and TRBJ1-5; D not resolved. Germline CDR1 SGHRS, CDR2 YFSETQ. The V end was cut by 0 bases, the J end by 6 bases, with 13 bases between. The CDR3 runs 15 residues. The CDR3 loop is CASSLAPTGGQPQHF. The CDR3 coding sequence is TGCGCCAGCAGCTTGGCACCCACCGGCGGTCAGCCCCAGCATTTT.

The chain recombines TRBV4-2 with TRBJ2-5; D possibly corresponds to TRBD2 (6 bases). The CDR3 consists of 13 residues. CDR1 LGHNA and CDR2 YNFKEQ come from the germline V gene. Trimming left V 4 bases short and J 4 bases short, with 10 bases between. The CDR3 region is CASSPRLGETQYF. CDR3 DNA sequence: TGTGCCAGCAGCCCCCGACTAGGAGAGACCCAGTACTTC.

The chain recombines TRBV7-3 with TRBJ2-1; possibly TRBD2 for D (7 bases). Germline V gene sequence: CDR1 SGHTA, CDR2 FQGTGA. The CDR3 totals 15 residues. Trimming took off 1 base at V and 4 bases at J, with 11 bases between the two ends. Written as DNA, the CDR3 is TGTGCCAGCAGCTTAAACGGGGGGACATACAATGAGCAGTTCTTC. Protein: CASSLNGGTYNEQFF.

This clone was picked up a small number of times. The rearrangement links TRBV4-2 to TRBJ2-7; no reliable D call. The germline V gene has CDR1 LGHNA and CDR2 YNFKEQ. The CDR3 is made up of 15 amino acids. V lost 0 bases, J lost 2 bases, and 11 bases lay in between. The CDR3 DNA follows: TGTGCCAGCAGCCAAGACCGGTCCCGCCCCTACGAGCAGTACTTC. This sequence encodes CASSQDRSRPYEQYF.

This clone appeared once. This chain connects TRBV19 to TRBJ2-3; TRBD1 aligns across 8 bases. Germline V gene sequence: CDR1 LNHDA, CDR2 SQIVND (reference sequence). V lost 5 bases, J lost 1 base, and 2 bases stayed unmatched. The CDR3 contains 14 residues. The CDR3: CASSQDRGTDTQYF. Written as DNA, the CDR3 is TGTGCCAGTAGTCAGGACAGGGGCACAGATACGCAGTATTTT.

V gene TRBV5-8 combines with J gene TRBJ1-1, with 8 bases fitting TRBD1. Germline CDR1 SGHTS, CDR2 YDEGEE. J was trimmed by 3 bases and V by 3 bases; bases with no gene match: 7. This CDR3 spans 15 amino acids. CDR3 region: CASSSGQGWDTEAFF. The CDR3 region has the DNA TGTGCCAGCAGCTCAGGACAGGGCTGGGACACTGAAGCTTTCTTT.